These 23 T cell receptor beta chains were all obtained from the same sample, sequenced in a study of OX40 agonist ivuxolimab in advanced cancers. Repertoires were generated with immunoSEQ multiplex PCR, while TCRdb's copy carries only in-frame clones and drops some. Of tens of thousands of clones listed, roughly 92% are singletons. The material sequenced was CD4+ or CD8+ T cells sorted from blood, taken in a trial of the OX40 agonist ivuxolimab. These receptors all stem from an adult with an advanced solid tumor such as melanoma, head and neck, liver or kidney cancer.

This clone was observed a handful of times. The rearrangement joins TRBV5-4 to TRBJ2-5, with unresolved D. Trimming removed 3 bases from V and 2 bases from J, with 14 bases in between. Germline loops: CDR1 SGHNT, CDR2 YYREEE (reference sequence). The CDR3 sequence is 15 residues long. This CDR3 is CASSSTRQAQETQYF. Here the CDR3 DNA reads TGTGCCAGCAGCTCCACCAGACAAGCACAAGAGACCCAGTACTTC.

This chain uses TRBV30 with TRBJ2-7; TRBD1 is a possible D gene (5 bases). V was trimmed by 4 bases and J by 2 bases, leaving 9 bases between them. Germline V gives CDR1 GTSNPN, CDR2 SVGIG (reference sequence). The CDR3 is made up of 12 amino acids. In nucleotides, the CDR3 is TGTGCCTGGAAGGGGCTTACCTACGAGCAGTACTTC. Protein sequence: CAWKGLTYEQYF.

Only one count was recorded for this clone. The gene calls are TRBV28 and TRBJ2-7; 9 bases map to TRBD1. The CDR3 length is 15 residues. CDR1 and CDR2 from the germline V gene are MDHEN and SYDVKM. V lost 9 bases and J lost 2; bases outside the gene matches: 11. CDR3 loop: CASKVPGQGTYEQYF. CDR3 nucleotides: TGTGCCAGTAAAGTCCCGGGACAGGGAACCTACGAGCAGTACTTC.

This chain's CDR3 is CASTPGSVIRRAQHF. For the CDR3, the DNA is TGTGCCAGCACCCCCGGGTCAGTGATAAGGCGGGCCCAGCATTTT. This sequence joins TRBV28 and TRBJ1-5; D uncertain. The V and J ends lost 7 bases and 11 bases respectively, with 24 bases between them. Germline loops: CDR1 MDHEN, CDR2 SYDVKM. This CDR3 has 15 amino acids.

V gene TRBV9 combines with J gene TRBJ1-2; D may be TRBD1 (6 bases). This CDR3 is 13 amino acids long. Trimming stripped 4 bases from V and 2 bases from J, with 9 bases between. CDR1 and CDR2 (germline): SGDLS, YYNGEE. CDR3 coding DNA: TGTGCCAGCAGCCCTGACAGGAACTATGGCTACACCTTC. It is translated as CASSPDRNYGYTF.

The genes are TRBV7-9 and TRBJ1-2; no clear D. This CDR3 spans 13 amino acids. Germline CDR1 reads SEHNR; CDR2 reads FQNEAQ (reference sequence). V was pared by 8 bases and J by 0 bases, with 10 bases between. The CDR3: CASQRDSNYGYTF. CDR3 in DNA: TGTGCCAGCCAGAGGGATTCTAACTATGGCTACACCTTC. Full variable domain (missing parts from reference TRBV7-9 and TRBJ1-2): DTGVSQNPRHKITKRGQNVTFRCDPISEHNRLYWYRQTLGQGPEFLTYFQNEAQLEKSRLLSDRFSAERPKGSFSTLEIQRTEQGDSAMYLCASQRDSNYGYTFGSGTRLTVV.

This clone was observed a few times. This chain joins TRBV19 and TRBJ1-1, with 8 bases matching TRBD1. Trimming removed 6 bases from V and 5 bases from J; junction bases left unmatched: 8. The V gene's germline CDR1 is LNHDA and CDR2 SQIVND (reference sequence). This CDR3 has 14 residues. CDR3 loop: CASRAQGAWTEAFF. The CDR3 nucleotides are TGTGCCAGTAGGGCCCAGGGGGCCTGGACTGAAGCTTTCTTT.

The J gene is TRBJ1-3, the V gene TRBV5-1; unclear D gene. Germline CDR1 SGHRS, CDR2 YFSETQ. With 0 bases removed from V and 0 bases from J, the gap between germline ends came to 10 bases. The CDR3 covers 16 residues. The CDR3 is CASSLAPGTSGNTIYF. The CDR3 coding sequence is TGCGCCAGCAGCTTGGCCCCAGGCACCTCTGGAAACACCATATATTTT.

In DNA form, the CDR3 reads TGCGCCAGCAGCTTTGCGGAGGGGGCGCCCACAGATACGCAGTATTTT. Translated, it gives CASSFAEGAPTDTQYF. The rearrangement joins TRBV5-1 to TRBJ2-3, with TRBD1 as a possible D gene (7 bases). The CDR3 contains 16 residues. Trimming removed 2 bases at V and 2 bases at J, with 15 bases between. Germline loops: CDR1 SGHRS, CDR2 YFSETQ. Combining the CDR3 with reference TRBV5-1 and TRBJ2-3 gives the whole variable domain KAGVTQTPRYLIKTRGQQVTLSCSPISGHRSVSWYQQTPGQGLQFLFEYFSETQRNKGNFPGRFSGRQFSNSRSEMNVSTLELGDSALYLCASSFAEGAPTDTQYFGPGTRLTVL.

The DNA of the CDR3 is TGCGCCAGCAGCTTAGAGGGGAATGGAAACACCATATATTTT. It is translated as CASSLEGNGNTIYF. This chain links TRBV5-1 with TRBJ1-3, with D possibly matching TRBD1 (5 bases). Germline CDR1 reads SGHRS; CDR2 reads YFSETQ. V gave up 2 bases and J gave up 3 bases, with 9 bases separating them. This CDR3 spans 14 amino acids. Based on the CDR3 plus reference TRBV5-1 and TRBJ1-3, the full variable domain is KAGVTQTPRYLIKTRGQQVTLSCSPISGHRSVSWYQQTPGQGLQFLFEYFSETQRNKGNFPGRFSGRQFSNSRSEMNVSTLELGDSALYLCASSLEGNGNTIYFGEGSWLTVV.

This chain links TRBV29-1 with TRBJ1-2; weak D call: TRBD1 (6 bases). This CDR3 spans 13 amino acids. Trimming cost V 6 bases and J 8 bases, with 19 bases left between them. Germline CDR1 reads SQVTM; CDR2 reads ANQGSEA. The CDR3 region has the DNA TGCAGCGTGGACAGCCTTGTCGATGCCGGCTACACCTTC. Translated, it gives CSVDSLVDAGYTF. Based on the CDR3 plus reference TRBV29-1 and TRBJ1-2, the full variable domain is SAVISQKPSRDICQRGTSLTIQCQVDSQVTMMFWYRQQPGQSLTLIATANQGSEATYESGFVIDKFPISRPNLTFSTLTVSNMSPEDSSIYLCSVDSLVDAGYTFGSGTRLTVV.

In its sample, this clone is medium-sized. This chain joins TRBV5-1 and TRBJ2-7; D unresolved. The length of the CDR3 is 15 residues. Trimming shortened V by 1 base and J by 0 bases, and 11 bases separated the two germline ends. Per germline, CDR1 SGHRS and CDR2 YFSETQ. The CDR3, as DNA: TGCGCCAGCAGCTTGAGGGCAGAAAGCTCCTACGAGCAGTACTTC. Residues: CASSLRAESSYEQYF. The complete variable domain, with remaining parts taken from reference TRBV5-1 and TRBJ2-7, reads KAGVTQTPRYLIKTRGQQVTLSCSPISGHRSVSWYQQTPGQGLQFLFEYFSETQRNKGNFPGRFSGRQFSNSRSEMNVSTLELGDSALYLCASSLRAESSYEQYFGPGTRLTVT.

The chain employs TRBV20-1 and TRBJ2-1; the D gene is possibly TRBD1 (6 bases). Germline V lookup: CDR1 DFQATT, CDR2 SNEGSKA (reference sequence). The CDR3 spans 10 residues. Trimming cost V 5 bases and J 13 bases, with 12 bases left between them. CDR3 in amino acids: CSAASGGQFF. CDR3 DNA sequence: TGCAGTGCTGCAAGTGGGGGCCAGTTCTTC.

The genes are TRBV9 and TRBJ2-7, with a possible D match to TRBD1 (6 bases). The CDR3 sequence is 16 residues long. Germline loops: CDR1 SGDLS, CDR2 YYNGEE. V was cut by 0 bases and J by 3 bases, with 16 bases left in between. This CDR3 reads CASSVGTAPPDYEQYF. DNA of the CDR3: TGTGCCAGCAGCGTAGGGACAGCCCCGCCGGACTACGAGCAGTACTTC.

The gene calls are TRBV7-2 and TRBJ2-3, with 10 bases matching TRBD2. Germline loops: CDR1 SGHTA, CDR2 FQGNSA. The junction had 0 bases not matched to a gene; V was cut back by 6 bases and J by 3 bases. The CDR3 contains 13 residues. The CDR3 sequence is CASRGLATDTQYF. The CDR3, as DNA: TGTGCCAGCAGGGGACTAGCGACAGATACGCAGTATTTT.

The CDR3 protein is CASSFYPPGQGRSYEQYF. The CDR3 region has the DNA TGTGCCAGCAGTTTCTACCCCCCCGGACAGGGACGGTCGTACGAGCAGTACTTC. The chain is built from TRBV28 and TRBJ2-7, with 8 bases fitting TRBD1. Trimming removed 3 bases from V and 4 bases from J; junction bases left unmatched: 17. This CDR3 is 18 amino acids long. Germline V gene sequence: CDR1 MDHEN, CDR2 SYDVKM.

This chain uses TRBV10-3 with TRBJ1-1; D call uncertain. V was clipped by 2 bases and J by 1 base, with 5 bases between them. The CDR3 consists of 13 residues. Germline-derived CDR1 and CDR2 are ENHRY and SYGVKD. The CDR3 bases are TGTGCCATCAGTGAGACTCGGAACACTGAAGCTTTCTTT. This codes for CAISETRNTEAFF.

The rearrangement joins TRBV28 to TRBJ2-3; TRBD2 might be the D (5 bases). V was pared by 5 bases and J by 2 bases, with 14 bases between. CDR1 MDHEN and CDR2 SYDVKM come from the germline V gene. The CDR3 loop spans 15 amino acids. The CDR3 is CASSPPAGLTDTQYF. CDR3 coding DNA: TGTGCCAGCAGTCCTCCGGCGGGCCTCACAGATACGCAGTATTTT.

V gene TRBV9 combines with J gene TRBJ2-7; D is unresolved. This CDR3 region has 14 residues. The germline gives CDR1 SGDLS, CDR2 YYNGEE. Trimming shortened V by 3 bases and J by 2 bases, and 12 bases separated the two germline ends. CDR3 region: CASSANISPYEQYF. The DNA for the CDR3 is TGTGCCAGCAGCGCTAACATATCTCCCTACGAGCAGTACTTC.

The V call is TRBV11-1, the J call TRBJ2-5; TRBD2 is a possible D gene (5 bases). Germline CDR1 and CDR2: SGHAT and FQDESV (reference sequence). Trimming took 5 bases from V and 5 from J, leaving 9 bases between them. CDR3 size: 12 residues. The CDR3 DNA follows: TGTGCCAGCAGCCTTAAGCGGGAGACCCAGTACTTC. This sequence encodes CASSLKRETQYF.

The chain links TRBV5-5 to TRBJ1-1; D is ambiguous. CDR3 size: 12 residues. V lost 5 bases, J lost 9 bases, and 14 bases lay in between. Germline loops: CDR1 SGHKS, CDR2 YYEKEE (reference sequence). CDR3 DNA sequence: TGTGCCAGCAGTGCTGAGTTGGGGAAAGCTTTCTTT. This codes for CASSAELGKAFF. The full variable domain, its missing parts supplied by reference TRBV5-5 and TRBJ1-1, is DAGVTQSPTHLIKTRGQQVTLRCSPISGHKSVSWYQQVLGQGPQFIFQYYEKEERGRGNFPDRFSARQFPNYSSELNVNALLLGDSALYLCASSAELGKAFFGQGTRLTVV.

Concerning this clone: One junction end does not reproduce the germline sequence, and a read error may be involved. The identical CDR3 is also encoded by other nucleotide sequences in the sample. This chain links TRBV7-2 with TRBJ1-1; D is ambiguous. The CDR3 runs to 13 residues. Per germline, CDR1 SGHTA and CDR2 FQGNSA. DNA for the CDR3: TGTGCCAGCATACCGGGATCAAACACTGAAGCCTTCTTT. Protein sequence: CASIPGSNTEAFF.

V and J are TRBV5-4 and TRBJ2-3; D is perhaps TRBD2 (6 bases). V lost 3 bases and J 2 bases, leaving 16 bases between the germline ends. The CDR3 is 16 amino acids. The V gene's germline CDR1 is SGHNT and CDR2 YYREEE (reference sequence). Here the CDR3 reads CASSSPGLGDTDTQYF. CDR3 coding DNA: TGTGCCAGCAGCTCCCCGGGACTCGGGGACACAGATACGCAGTATTTT.